This paragraph covers one T cell receptor (beta chain) sequence. Its antigen has not been determined. Base qualities are not recorded, but no much larger clone differs from it by a single base. Library preparation was by RT-PCR. These reads were obtained on an Illumina HiSeq 2500. TCRdb reran the public reads through fastp at Q25 and MiXCR, keeping productive beta chains. Rows matching on CDR3 protein sequence are summarized as one entry with the most common DNA and genes. Within this sample are 600,000 to 700,000 distinct CDR3 sequences, with less than 15% of them counted one time only. Approximately 7.6% of the sample rests with the top ten. The data are from a study of response to subunit inactivated influenza vaccine (dated by TCRdb to the late 2010s). A note on the overall study: To follow how T cells responded to a trivalent subunit inactivated influenza vaccine, the researchers relied on deep quantitative profiling of the T cell receptor repertoire.

Paper-wide results and their limitations: The authors proposed that each seasonal influenza vaccination may bring in only a limited number of new T cells.

The sequence came from a man aged 45-60 years who received an inactivated influenza vaccine. Donor details come from another sample of the same person, matched by shared clones. Sequenced material: PBMCs from blood, taken 14 to 15 days before vaccination.

The CDR3 reads as follows: CASSEDRGPTGELFF. The DNA reads TGTGCCAGCAGTGAGGACAGGGGGCCCACCGGGGAGCTGTTTTTT. In this chain, TRBV25-1 is recombined with TRBJ2-2, with 11 bases aligning to TRBD1. The germline V gene provides CDR1 MGHDK and CDR2 SYGVNS. The CDR3 spans 15 residues, from the cysteine through the phenylalanine. Only the CDR3 portion is preserved as DNA: 45 bases, with reading frame beginning at the first base. Germline trimming: 3 bases from V, 4 bases from J; junction bases outside gene matches: 1.